Listed here are 10 T cell receptor beta chains from one sample, sequenced in a study of identical twins (dated by TCRdb to 2016 to 2017). Library preparation used 5' RACE. Sequencing was carried out with an Illumina HiSeq 2000. TCRdb cleaned the public reads at Q25 with fastp, built clones with MiXCR and kept in-frame beta chains. Rows are combined by CDR3 protein, so each entry shows the most common genes and DNA. The sample yields approximately 490,000 distinct CDR3 sequences; around 24% were counted once. The ten largest account for more than 0.4% of the sample. Another study also made use of these data, one on yellow fever vaccine responses in identical twins.

Sequenced sample: CD4+ T cells sorted from blood. The receptor source for this set is a woman aged 18-35 years in good health.

The chain joins TRBV29-1 to TRBJ2-1, with 8 bases that match TRBD2. Germline V lookup: CDR1 SQVTM, CDR2 ANQGSEA. The CDR3 extends over 15 amino acids. The junction had 14 bases not matched to a gene; V was cut back by 7 bases and J by 6 bases. This chain's CDR3 is CSARNGPSGPNEQFF. The CDR3, as DNA: TGCAGCGCCAGAAACGGGCCTAGCGGGCCCAATGAGCAGTTCTTC.

This chain joins TRBV27 and TRBJ1-2; tentative D call: TRBD1 (5 bases). This CDR3 spans 19 amino acids. In germline, CDR1 is MNHEY, CDR2 SMNVEV (reference sequence). V was pared by 7 bases and J by 1 base, with 28 bases between. CDR3 coding DNA: TGTGCCAGCACCCAAATTGGCCGGGGACGAGGAACTGATAACTATGGCTACACCTTC. This encodes CASTQIGRGRGTDNYGYTF.

About this clonotype: This may come from a read error, since a much larger clone is one base off. V usage is TRBV28 and J usage is TRBJ2-2, with D hard to call. CDR3 length: 12 residues. In germline, CDR1 is MDHEN, CDR2 SYDVKM. Trimming pared 7 bases from V and 1 base from J, leaving 4 bases between. CDR3 loop: CASIQNTGELFF. The CDR3 nucleotides read TGTGCCAGCATCCAGAACACCGGGGAGCTGTTTTTT.

This clonotype occurred a few times. The chain uses TRBV7-8 and TRBJ1-1; D not certain. The CDR3 runs to 12 residues. Germline CDR1 reads SGHVS; CDR2 reads FQNEAQ. V lost 2 bases and J 7 bases, leaving 8 bases between the germline ends. This CDR3 reads CASSLFDNEAFF. DNA of the CDR3: TGTGCCAGCAGCTTATTTGATAATGAAGCTTTCTTT. Looking up the rest from reference TRBV7-8 and TRBJ1-1 gives the full variable domain: GAGVSQSPRYKVAKRGQDVALRCDPISGHVSLFWYQQALGQGPEFLTYFQNEAQLDKSGLPSDRFFAERPEGSVSTLKIQRTQQEDSAVYLCASSLFDNEAFFGQGTRLTVV.

V gene TRBV18 combines with J gene TRBJ2-2; no firm D call. The ends were cut back, 6 bases at V and 6 bases at J, with 14 bases in the middle. There are 14 residues in the CDR3. CDR1 and CDR2 from the germline V gene are KGHSH and LQKENI. CDR3 protein: CASSTPFVPGELFF. The CDR3 bases are TGTGCCAGCTCTACACCATTTGTACCCGGGGAGCTGTTTTTT. The complete variable domain, with remaining parts taken from reference TRBV18 and TRBJ2-2, reads NAGVMQNPRHLVRRRGQEARLRCSPMKGHSHVYWYRQLPEEGLKFMVYLQKENIIDESGMPKERFSAEFPKEGPSILRIQQVVRGDSAAYFCASSTPFVPGELFFGEGSRLTVL.

The J gene is TRBJ2-1, the V gene TRBV11-2; 10 bases match TRBD2. The CDR3 length is 16 residues. The V and J ends lost 3 bases and 2 bases, in that order; junction bases with no gene match: 4. CDR1 and CDR2 from the germline V gene are SGHAT and FQNNGV. The CDR3 DNA reads TGTGCCAGCAGCTTTACCCTAGCGGGGGCCTACAATGAGCAGTTCTTC. Its protein is CASSFTLAGAYNEQFF. The full variable domain, completed using reference TRBV11-2 and TRBJ2-1, is EAGVAQSPRYKIIEKRQSVAFWCNPISGHATLYWYQQILGQGPKLLIQFQNNGVVDDSQLPKDRFSAERLKGVDSTLKIQPAKLEDSAVYLCASSFTLAGAYNEQFFGPGTRLTVL.

This clonotype showed up just a few times. The V gene is TRBV7-9, the J gene TRBJ2-3; 10 nucleotides agree with TRBD1. Germline CDR1 is SEHNR and CDR2 is FQNEAQ (reference sequence). The CDR3 extends over 14 amino acids. V gave up 5 bases and J gave up 5 bases; unmatched junction bases: 4. CDR3: CASSRQGAKDTQYF. Here the CDR3 DNA reads TGTGCCAGCAGCAGACAGGGGGCTAAAGATACGCAGTATTTT.

This clonotype was observed a few times. The J gene is TRBJ1-6, the V gene TRBV12-3 or TRBV12-4; D is unresolved. The V and J ends lost 3 bases and 7 bases respectively, with 4 bases between them. The CDR3 extends over 12 amino acids. The chain's CDR3 is CASSFENSPLHF. The CDR3 DNA follows: TGTGCCAGCAGTTTTGAGAATTCACCCCTCCACTTT.

The V gene is TRBV9, the J gene TRBJ1-4; no clear D. Germline V gene data show CDR1 as SGDLS and CDR2 as YYNGEE. The CDR3 spans 15 residues. V dropped 0 bases and J dropped 3 bases, with 9 bases sitting between them. The CDR3 DNA follows: TGTGCCAGCAGCGTAGGGAACAGTGCTAATGAAAAACTGTTTTTT. This gives the protein CASSVGNSANEKLFF.

This clonotype was observed at least ten times. The chain combines TRBV12-3 or TRBV12-4 with TRBJ1-5; unclear D gene. Trimming cost V 7 bases and J 3 bases, with 13 bases left between them. This CDR3 is built from 14 residues. The DNA for the CDR3 is TGTGCCAGCACCACTGGGCAGAACAATCAGCCCCAGCATTTT. This translates into CASTTGQNNQPQHF.